The clone carrying this T cell receptor beta chain turned up a few times. Its antigen remains unidentified. This sample was taken from a study of T cell repertoires in cytomegalovirus infection. Study-level results: There were HLA-C-restricted CMV-specific TCR beta clonotypes dominating the ex vivo response.

Germline V CDR1 and CDR2: ENHRY, SYGVKD. The CDR3 runs to 15 residues. Trimming shortened V by 3 bases and J by 3 bases, and 11 bases separated the two germline ends. TCRdb redid the calling of the reads with MiXCR, one entry per CDR3 protein. The sample carries roughly 230,000 distinct CDR3 sequences, 9% to 15% recorded once. The chain employs TRBV10-3 and TRBJ2-2; TRBD1 is a possible D gene (5 bases). Sequenced material: PBMCs. This clonotype was sampled from a human donor in good health (CMV status not recorded). Some clones in this sample may be carry-over from other donors' samples. The CDR3 loop reads CAISDLGPDTGELFF. The CDR3 DNA follows: TGTGCCATCAGTGACCTGGGGCCCGACACCGGGGAGCTGTTTTTT.